Included here is one T cell receptor (beta chain) sequence, with context. Its cognate antigen is unknown. The sample comes from a study of blood T cells in healthy people across ages. Findings and caveats of the study: Naive T cell percentage by flow cytometry tracked strongly with beta diversity.

Total RNA extraction produced at least 5.5 micrograms (per sample) for the study. For the second PCR, which ran for about 7 to 11 cycles, a sample-barcoded 5' primer and a J-beta primer mix were used. TCRdb analysed the 5' RACE reads with MiXCR anew, one entry per CDR3 protein. The profile shows fewer than 900,000 distinct CDR3 sequences, 36% of them singletons. This sequence was found in a man in his late teens or twenties in good health. What was sequenced was blood.

The CDR3 nucleotides read TGCAGTGCTAGAGGTCGAGGCAGGATTTCCTACGAGCAGTACTTC. It codes for CSARGRGRISYEQYF. The chain links TRBV20-1 to TRBJ2-7; D unclear. This CDR3 spans 15 amino acids. The germline V gene encodes CDR1 DFQATT and CDR2 SNEGSKA (reference sequence). Trimming pared 1 base from V and 1 base from J, leaving 14 bases between.